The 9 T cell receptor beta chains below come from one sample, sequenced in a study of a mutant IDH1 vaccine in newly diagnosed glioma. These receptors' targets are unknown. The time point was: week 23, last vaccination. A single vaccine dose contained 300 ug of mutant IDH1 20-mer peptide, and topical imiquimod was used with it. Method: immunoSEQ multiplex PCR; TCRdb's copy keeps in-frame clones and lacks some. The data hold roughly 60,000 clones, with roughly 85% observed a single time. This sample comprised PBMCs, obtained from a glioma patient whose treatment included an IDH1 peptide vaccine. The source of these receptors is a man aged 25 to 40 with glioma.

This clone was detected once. CDR3 region: CASSKDRQGSPLHF. Written as DNA, the CDR3 is TGTGCCAGCTCAAAAGACAGGCAGGGTTCACCCCTCCACTTT. The chain couples TRBV18 to TRBJ1-6; weak D call: TRBD1 (6 bases). Germline CDR1 is KGHSH and CDR2 is LQKENI. The CDR3 extends over 14 amino acids. V shed 5 bases and J shed 9 bases, with 14 bases lying between them.

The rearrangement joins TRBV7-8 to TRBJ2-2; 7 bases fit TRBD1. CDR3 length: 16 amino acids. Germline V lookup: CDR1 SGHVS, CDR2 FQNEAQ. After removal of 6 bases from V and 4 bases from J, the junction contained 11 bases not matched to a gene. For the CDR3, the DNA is TGTGCCAGCAGGCCGCCGACAGGGTCGGGCACCGGGGAGCTGTTTTTT. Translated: CASRPPTGSGTGELFF.

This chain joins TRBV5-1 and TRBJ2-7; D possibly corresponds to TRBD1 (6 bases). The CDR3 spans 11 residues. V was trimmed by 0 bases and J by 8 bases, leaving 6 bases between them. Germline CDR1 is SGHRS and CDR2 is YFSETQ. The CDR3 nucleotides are TGCGCCAGCAGCTTGGGGGGGCAGCAGTACTTC. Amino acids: CASSLGGQQYF.

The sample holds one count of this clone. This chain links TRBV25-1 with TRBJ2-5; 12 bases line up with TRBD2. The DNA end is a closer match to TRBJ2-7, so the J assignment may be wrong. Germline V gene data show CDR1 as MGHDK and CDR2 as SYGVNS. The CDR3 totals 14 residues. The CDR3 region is CASMGLAGSYEQYF. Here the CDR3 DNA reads TGTGCCAGCATGGGACTAGCGGGTTCCTACGAGCAGTACTTC.

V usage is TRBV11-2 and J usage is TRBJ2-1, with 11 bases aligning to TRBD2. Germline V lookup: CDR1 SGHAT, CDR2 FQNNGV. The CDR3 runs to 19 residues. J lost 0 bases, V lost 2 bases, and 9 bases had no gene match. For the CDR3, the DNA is TGTGCCAGCAGCTTAACGCTAGCGGGGGGAAAGAGCTCCTACAATGAGCAGTTCTTC. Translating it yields CASSLTLAGGKSSYNEQFF.

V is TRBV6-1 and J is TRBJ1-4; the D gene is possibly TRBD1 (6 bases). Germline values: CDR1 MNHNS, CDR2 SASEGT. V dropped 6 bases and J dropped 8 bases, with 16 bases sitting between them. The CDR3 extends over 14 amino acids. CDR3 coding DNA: TGTGCCAGCAGGAAAACAGGGATTTACGAAAAACTGTTTTTT. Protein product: CASRKTGIYEKLFF.

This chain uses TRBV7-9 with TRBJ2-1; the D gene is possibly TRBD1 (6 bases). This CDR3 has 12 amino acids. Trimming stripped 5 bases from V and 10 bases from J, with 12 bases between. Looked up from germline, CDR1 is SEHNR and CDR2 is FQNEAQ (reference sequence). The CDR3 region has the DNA TGTGCCAGCAGCCCTAAGGGGGACGAGCAGTTCTTC. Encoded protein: CASSPKGDEQFF.

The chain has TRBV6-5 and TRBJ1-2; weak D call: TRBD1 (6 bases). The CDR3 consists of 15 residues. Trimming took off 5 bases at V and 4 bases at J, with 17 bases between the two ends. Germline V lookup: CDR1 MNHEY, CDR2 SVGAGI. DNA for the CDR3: TGTGCCAGCAGTAACCGGGAACAGGGCATCTATGGCTACACCTTC. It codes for CASSNREQGIYGYTF.

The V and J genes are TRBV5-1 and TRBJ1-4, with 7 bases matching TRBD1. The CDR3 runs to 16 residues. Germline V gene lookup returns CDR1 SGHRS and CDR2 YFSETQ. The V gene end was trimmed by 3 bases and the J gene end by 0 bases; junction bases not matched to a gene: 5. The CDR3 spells CASSSTGSTTNEKLFF. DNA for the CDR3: TGCGCCAGCAGCTCGACAGGGTCCACAACTAATGAAAAACTGTTTTTT. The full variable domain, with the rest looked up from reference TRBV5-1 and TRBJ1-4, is KAGVTQTPRYLIKTRGQQVTLSCSPISGHRSVSWYQQTPGQGLQFLFEYFSETQRNKGNFPGRFSGRQFSNSRSEMNVSTLELGDSALYLCASSSTGSTTNEKLFFGSGTQLSVL.